Below, 21 T cell receptor beta chains from the same sample are listed, as sequenced in a study of identical twins. Each CDR3 protein gets one entry after TCRdb re-called the 5' RACE reads with MiXCR. The table has a few hundred thousand distinct CDR3 sequences, 9% to 10% seen once. The sequenced sample consisted of naive T cells sorted from blood. The source is a woman aged 45-60 years in good health.

This clonotype occurred a few times. The chain links TRBV20-1 to TRBJ1-5; TRBD1 agrees at 8 bases. V gave up 2 bases and J gave up 2 bases; unmatched junction bases: 8. Germline assignment: CDR1 DFQATT and CDR2 SNEGSKA (reference sequence). The CDR3 consists of 16 residues. CDR3 nucleotides: TGCAGTGCTAGATCAGACAGGGGTTTCGGCAATCAGCCCCAGCATTTT. Translation: CSARSDRGFGNQPQHF.

V usage is TRBV11-1 and J usage is TRBJ1-1; D may be TRBD1 (6 bases). Trimming shortened V by 5 bases and J by 0 bases, and 13 bases separated the two germline ends. CDR1 and CDR2 from the germline V gene are SGHAT and FQDESV (reference sequence). CDR3 length: 15 amino acids. The CDR3: CASSQRQDLNTEAFF. The CDR3 DNA is TGTGCCAGCAGCCAACGACAGGACCTGAACACTGAAGCTTTCTTT.

The genes are TRBV19 and TRBJ2-3, with D possibly matching TRBD1 (6 bases). Germline V gene sequence: CDR1 LNHDA, CDR2 SQIVND (reference sequence). There are 14 residues in the CDR3. With 6 bases removed from V and 3 bases from J, the gap between germline ends came to 13 bases. The CDR3 sequence is CASRPQGSTDTQYF. As DNA, the CDR3 is TGTGCCAGTAGGCCTCAGGGGTCGACAGATACGCAGTATTTT.

The V and J genes are TRBV7-6 and TRBJ2-1; tentative D call: TRBD1 (5 bases). The germline V and J ends were trimmed by 1 base and 5 bases, with 9 bases remaining between them. CDR1 is SGHVS and CDR2 is FNYEAQ in the germline V gene. This CDR3 has 14 amino acids. The DNA of the CDR3 is TGTGCCAGCAGCTTAGGGGCAGGGCACAATGAGCAGTTCTTC. It translates to CASSLGAGHNEQFF.

Remarks on this clonotype: Relative to the germline gene, one junction end is altered; a read error may explain this. The genes are TRBV29-1 and TRBJ1-2; TRBD1 matches 7 bases. The CDR3 sequence is 12 residues long. Germline CDR1 reads SQVTM; CDR2 reads ANQGSEA. CDR3 in amino acids: CSVEGQGDGYTF. The CDR3 DNA sequence: TGCAGCGTCGAAGGGCAGGGGGATGGCTACACCTTC. Full variable domain (remainder filled in from reference TRBV29-1 and TRBJ1-2): SAVISQKPSRDICQRGTSLTIQCQVDSQVTMMFWYRQQPGQSLTLIATANQGSEATYESGFVIDKFPISRPNLTFSTLTVSNMSPEDSSIYLCSVEGQGDGYTFGSGTRLTVV.

The chain recombines TRBV10-3 with TRBJ1-3; no clear D gene. The CDR3 consists of 16 residues. The germline V gene encodes CDR1 ENHRY and CDR2 SYGVKD. With 4 bases removed from V and 3 bases from J, the gap between germline ends came to 16 bases. CDR3 sequence reads: CAISVLSSSFGNTIYF. CDR3 coding DNA: TGTGCCATCAGTGTGCTGTCGAGCTCTTTTGGAAACACCATATATTTT.

The chain combines TRBV10-3 with TRBJ2-7; 13 bases are shared with TRBD2. Germline CDR1 reads ENHRY; CDR2 reads SYGVKD. The CDR3 is 13 residues long. J was trimmed by 6 bases and V by 9 bases; bases with no gene match: 5. CDR3 protein: CAMGLAGPSEQYF. The CDR3 DNA reads TGTGCCATGGGACTAGCGGGACCCTCCGAGCAGTACTTC.

As DNA, the CDR3 is TGTGCCACCAGCAGAGAACTGGTTACGGGGGCCACAGATACGCAGTATTTT. Its protein is CATSRELVTGATDTQYF. The V call is TRBV15, the J call TRBJ2-3; D may correspond to TRBD1 or TRBD2 (6 bases each). The CDR3 consists of 17 residues. The germline V and J ends were trimmed by 0 bases and 2 bases, with 15 bases remaining between them. Germline assignment: CDR1 LNHNV and CDR2 YYDKDF (reference sequence).

This clonotype was seen at least ten times. V usage is TRBV27 and J usage is TRBJ2-7; 8 bases are shared with TRBD1. Germline assignment: CDR1 MNHEY and CDR2 SMNVEV (reference sequence). V lost 5 bases and J lost 2; bases outside the gene matches: 2. The CDR3 length is 13 residues. The CDR3 region is CASSRQGPYEQYF. The CDR3 coding sequence is TGTGCCAGCAGTCGACAGGGGCCCTACGAGCAGTACTTC.

V gene TRBV4-2 combines with J gene TRBJ1-2; TRBD1 might be the D (5 bases). Germline V gene lookup returns CDR1 LGHNA and CDR2 YNFKEQ. V lost 0 bases and J lost 4, with 9 bases in between. The CDR3 has 14 amino acids. The CDR3 nucleotides read TGTGCCAGCAGCCAAGATAGGACACTCTATGGCTACACCTTC. This codes for CASSQDRTLYGYTF.

The chain recombines TRBV20-1 with TRBJ2-7, with 8 bases matching TRBD2. Germline V gene sequence: CDR1 DFQATT, CDR2 SNEGSKA (reference sequence). The CDR3 sequence is 13 residues long. V was clipped by 3 bases and J by 5 bases; unmatched bases: 6. CDR3 sequence reads: CSASYPGGHEQYF. The CDR3 DNA follows: TGCAGTGCTAGCTATCCGGGAGGGCACGAGCAGTACTTC.

This clonotype has ten or more counts. V usage is TRBV5-1 and J usage is TRBJ2-1; TRBD1 aligns across 7 bases. Germline CDR1 is SGHRS and CDR2 is YFSETQ. V lost 9 bases to trimming and J lost 5 bases; unmatched junction nucleotides: 2. The CDR3 is made up of 11 amino acids. CDR3 protein: CATQGDNEQFF. Written as DNA, the CDR3 is TGCGCCACCCAGGGGGACAATGAGCAGTTCTTC.

This sequence joins TRBV14 and TRBJ2-7; possible D gene TRBD1, 5 bases. V was trimmed by 3 bases and J by 6 bases, leaving 18 bases between them. CDR1 is SGHDN, CDR2 FVKESK, per germline. There are 15 residues in the CDR3. CDR3 in DNA: TGTGCCAGCAGCCAGCAAGGGGCCGTTTTGGGCGAGCAGTACGTC. Translating it yields CASSQQGAVLGEQYV.

The chain has TRBV20-1 and TRBJ2-4, with D possibly being TRBD2 (6 bases). CDR1 and CDR2 (germline): DFQATT, SNEGSKA (reference sequence). The length of the CDR3 is 13 residues. The germline V and J ends were trimmed by 6 bases and 3 bases, with 12 bases remaining between them. The CDR3 nucleotides read TGCAGTGCAGTCGGGACTCGCAAAAACATTCAGTACTTC. This gives the protein CSAVGTRKNIQYF.

The sample holds many counts of this clonotype. The J gene is TRBJ2-2, the V gene TRBV3-1; tentatively, D is TRBD1 or TRBD2 (5 bases each). V lost 4 bases and J 5 bases, leaving 17 bases between the germline ends. This CDR3 is built from 16 residues. The V gene's germline CDR1 is LGHDT and CDR2 YNNKEL (reference sequence). DNA for the CDR3: TGTGCCAGCAGCCCACCCAGTATTGGGGGAACCGGGGAGCTGTTTTTT. Amino acid sequence: CASSPPSIGGTGELFF.

In its sample, this clonotype was seen a few times. This sequence joins TRBV7-9 and TRBJ1-2, with 8 bases aligning to TRBD1. The CDR3 runs to 14 residues. The V gene end was trimmed by 3 bases and the J gene end by 5 bases; junction bases not matched to a gene: 5. Germline loops: CDR1 SEHNR, CDR2 FQNEAQ (reference sequence). DNA for the CDR3: TGTGCCAGCAGCTTTGGACAGGGCCAGTATGGCTACACCTTC. This sequence encodes CASSFGQGQYGYTF.

The chain has TRBV6-6 and TRBJ2-5; unclear D gene. The V gene's germline CDR1 is MNHNY and CDR2 SVGAGI (reference sequence). The ends were cut back, 4 bases at V and 5 bases at J, with 14 bases in the middle. CDR3 length: 14 residues. For the CDR3, the DNA is TGTGCCAGCAGTTCTATTGGGATGGCTGAGACCCAGTACTTC. Protein product: CASSSIGMAETQYF.

The chain couples TRBV7-9 to TRBJ2-1; D remains unclear. The CDR3 totals 14 residues. Germline values: CDR1 SEHNR, CDR2 FQNEAQ (reference sequence). Trimming left V 3 bases short and J 1 base short, with 7 bases between. The CDR3 coding sequence is TGTGCCAGCAGCTTCCAGGAGTCCTACAATGAGCAGTTCTTC. Its protein is CASSFQESYNEQFF.

In DNA form, the CDR3 reads TGTGCCAGCGGGGACAGGATCAACTATGGCTACACCTTC. Translating it yields CASGDRINYGYTF. V usage is TRBV19 and J usage is TRBJ1-2, with TRBD1 matching 8 bases. Looked up from germline, CDR1 is LNHDA and CDR2 is SQIVND (reference sequence). CDR3 size: 13 residues. J was trimmed by 2 bases and V by 9 bases; bases with no gene match: 5.

Ten or more counts support this clonotype. This rearrangement joins TRBV18 to TRBJ2-5; possibly TRBD2 for D (7 bases). The germline V gene encodes CDR1 KGHSH and CDR2 LQKENI. V was clipped by 5 bases and J by 0 bases, with 10 bases between them. This CDR3 contains 14 residues. The CDR3 DNA is TGTGCCAGCTCAAGCGGGACATACCAAGAGACCCAGTACTTC. Translated: CASSSGTYQETQYF.

This clonotype was detected many times. This chain uses TRBV5-1 with TRBJ1-1; D remains unclear. This CDR3 region has 13 residues. The ends were cut back, 0 bases at V and 3 bases at J, with 6 bases in the middle. Germline loops: CDR1 SGHRS, CDR2 YFSETQ. For the CDR3, the DNA is TGCGCCAGCAGCTTGGGTCAGGACACTGAAGCTTTCTTT. Translation gives CASSLGQDTEAFF. Full variable domain (outside the CDR3, taken from reference TRBV5-1 and TRBJ1-1): KAGVTQTPRYLIKTRGQQVTLSCSPISGHRSVSWYQQTPGQGLQFLFEYFSETQRNKGNFPGRFSGRQFSNSRSEMNVSTLELGDSALYLCASSLGQDTEAFFGQGTRLTVV.